This T cell receptor beta chain originates from a study of blood T cell repertoires in COVID-19. Background on the study: Nucleic acid was either cDNA or gDNA, and it came from T cells, B-cell-depleted T cells, or PBMCs.

The CDR3 is made up of 14 amino acids. Libraries were prepared by immunoSEQ multiplex PCR; TCRdb keeps only in-frame clonotypes and omits some of them. The repertoire includes 70,000 to 95,000 clones, approximately 88% of them detected once, and 7% to 8% sits in the top ten. This receptor was taken from a man between 65 and 85 years old with acute or convalescent COVID-19. Source material: peripheral blood. The chain joins TRBV21-1 to TRBJ2-7; the table names TRBD2, a call not compared with the DNA. TRBV21-1 is an annotated pseudogene. The CDR3 nucleotides read TGTGCCAGCACCAGCGGGGGTTCTTCCTACGAGCAGTACTTC. Its protein product is CASTSGGSSYEQYF.